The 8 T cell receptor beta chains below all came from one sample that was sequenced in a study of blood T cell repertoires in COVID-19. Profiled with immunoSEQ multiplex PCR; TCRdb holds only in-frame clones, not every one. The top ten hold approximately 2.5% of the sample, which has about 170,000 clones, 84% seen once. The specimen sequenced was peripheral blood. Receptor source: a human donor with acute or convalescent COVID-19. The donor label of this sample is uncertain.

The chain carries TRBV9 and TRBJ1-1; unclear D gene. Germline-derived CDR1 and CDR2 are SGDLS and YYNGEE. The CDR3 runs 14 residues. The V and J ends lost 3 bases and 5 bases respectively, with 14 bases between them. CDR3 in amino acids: CASSEGLGGTEAFF. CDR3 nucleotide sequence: TGTGCCAGCAGCGAAGGACTGGGCGGTACTGAAGCTTTCTTT.

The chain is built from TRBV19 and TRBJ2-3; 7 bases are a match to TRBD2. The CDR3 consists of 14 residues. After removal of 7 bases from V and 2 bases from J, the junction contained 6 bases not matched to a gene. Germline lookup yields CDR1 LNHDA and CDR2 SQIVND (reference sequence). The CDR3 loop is CASTRTRDTDTQYF. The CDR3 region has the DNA TGTGCCAGTACTCGGACTAGGGACACAGATACGCAGTATTTT.

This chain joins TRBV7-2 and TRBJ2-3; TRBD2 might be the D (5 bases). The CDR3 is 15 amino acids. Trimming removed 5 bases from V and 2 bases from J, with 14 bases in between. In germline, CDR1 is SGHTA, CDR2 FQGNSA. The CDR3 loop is CASSGRLASTDTQYF. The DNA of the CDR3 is TGTGCCAGCAGCGGGCGGCTAGCTTCCACAGATACGCAGTATTTT.

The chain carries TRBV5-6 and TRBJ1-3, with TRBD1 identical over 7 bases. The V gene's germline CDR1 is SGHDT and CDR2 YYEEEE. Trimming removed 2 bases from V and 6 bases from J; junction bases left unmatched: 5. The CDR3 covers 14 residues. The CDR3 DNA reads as TGTGCCAGCAGCTTTGGGACAGTCGAAAACACCATATATTTT. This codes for CASSFGTVENTIYF.

CDR3: CASSYSGQVHTEAFF. DNA for the CDR3: TGTGCCAGCAGTTACTCTGGGCAGGTACACACTGAAGCTTTCTTT. The V gene is TRBV6-5, the J gene TRBJ1-1; D is uncertain. V lost 0 bases and J lost 3, with 11 bases in between. The CDR3 consists of 15 residues. CDR1 and CDR2 from the germline V gene are MNHEY and SVGAGI.

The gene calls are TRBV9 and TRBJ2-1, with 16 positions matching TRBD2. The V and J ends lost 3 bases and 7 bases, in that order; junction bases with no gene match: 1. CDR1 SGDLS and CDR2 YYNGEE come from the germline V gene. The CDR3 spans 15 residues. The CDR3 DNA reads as TGTGCCAGCAGCGGGGGACTAGCGGGAGGGAATGAGCAGTTCTTC. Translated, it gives CASSGGLAGGNEQFF.

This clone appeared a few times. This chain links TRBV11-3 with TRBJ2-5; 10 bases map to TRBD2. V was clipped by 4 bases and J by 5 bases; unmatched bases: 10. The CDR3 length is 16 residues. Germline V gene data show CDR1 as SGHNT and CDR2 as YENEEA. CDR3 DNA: TGTGCCAGCAGCTCACGGACTAGCGGAGGGGGTGAGACCCAGTACTTC. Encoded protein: CASSSRTSGGGETQYF.

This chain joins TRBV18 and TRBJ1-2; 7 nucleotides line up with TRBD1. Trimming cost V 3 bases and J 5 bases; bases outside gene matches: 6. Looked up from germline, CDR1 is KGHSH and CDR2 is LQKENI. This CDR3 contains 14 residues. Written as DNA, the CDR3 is TGTGCCAGCTCACCGGGGGACAGACTTTATGGCTACACCTTC. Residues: CASSPGDRLYGYTF.